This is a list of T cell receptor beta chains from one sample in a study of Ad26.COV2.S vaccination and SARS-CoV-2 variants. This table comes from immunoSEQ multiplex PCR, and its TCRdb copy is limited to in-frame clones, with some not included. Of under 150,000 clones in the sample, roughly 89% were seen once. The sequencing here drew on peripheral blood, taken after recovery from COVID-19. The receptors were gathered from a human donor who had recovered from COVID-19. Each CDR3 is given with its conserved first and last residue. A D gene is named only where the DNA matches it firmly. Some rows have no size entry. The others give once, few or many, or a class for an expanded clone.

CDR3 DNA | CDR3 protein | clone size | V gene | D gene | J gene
TGTGCCAGCAGTCCCTGGACAGGGGAAATCGGTTCACCCCTCCACTTT | CASSPWTGEIGSPLHF | . | TRBV28 | TRBD1 | TRBJ1-6
TGTGCCAGCAGTTACTTGGGGACTAGCAGCTACGAGCAGTACTTC | CASSYLGTSSYEQYF | . | TRBV6-5 | TRBD2 | TRBJ2-7
TGCGCCAGCAGCCACGGGACAGATACGCAGTATTTT | CASSHGTDTQYF | . | TRBV4-3 | . | TRBJ2-3
TGTGCCAGCAGCCCCCGGAAAACAGGGCAAGAGACCCAGTACTTC | CASSPRKTGQETQYF | . | TRBV6-2/TRBV6-3 | . | TRBJ2-5
TGTGCCAGCAGTGTTGGCGGGGGCACAGATACGCAGTATTTT | CASSVGGGTDTQYF | . | TRBV2 | . | TRBJ2-3
TGTGCCAGCAGCCTTAAAAAACCGGGACGAGGCCACAATGAGCAGTTCTTC | CASSLKKPGRGHNEQFF | . | TRBV5-4 | . | TRBJ2-1
TGCAGCGTTGCTCGGCAGGGCTTCACCGGGGAGCTGTTTTTT | CSVARQGFTGELFF | . | TRBV29-1 | . | TRBJ2-2
TGTGCCAGCAGTTTAGCGGGACAGGGACTCTACGAGCAGTACTTC | CASSLAGQGLYEQYF | once | TRBV27 | TRBD1 | TRBJ2-7
TGTGCCAGCAGCCGACAGGGATCGCCCCTCCACTTT | CASSRQGSPLHF | . | TRBV7-9 | TRBD1 | TRBJ1-6
TGTGCCTGGTACAGCGGGACAGGGGCGTCACCCCTCCACTTT | CAWYSGTGASPLHF | . | TRBV30 | TRBD1 | TRBJ1-6
TGTGCCAGCAGTTTGGAACAGGAGGCCCTCGAGCAGTACTTC | CASSLEQEALEQYF | . | TRBV28 | . | TRBJ2-7
TGTGCCAGCTCTCCGCAGACAGGCGCGAATGAGCAGTTCTTC | CASSPQTGANEQFF | . | TRBV18 | . | TRBJ2-1
TGTGCCAGCAGCCAAGCGTGGCTAGCGGGGGGCTACAATGAGCAGTTCTTC | CASSQAWLAGGYNEQFF | . | TRBV14 | TRBD2 | TRBJ2-1
TGTGCCAGCCAGTCGGACAGGGGCTATGGCTACACCTTC | CASQSDRGYGYTF | . | TRBV28 | TRBD1 | TRBJ1-2
TGTGCCAGTAGTTCCCCAGGCCAGCCGGGGGAGGCAGATACGCAGTATTTT | CASSSPGQPGEADTQYF | . | TRBV19 | . | TRBJ2-3
TGTGCCAGTAGTATAAACCGGGACATGGGGACCCTCCACTTT | CASSINRDMGTLHF | . | TRBV19 | . | TRBJ1-6
TGTGCCAGCAGTGTAAGGGGGCCGAATGAAAAACTGTTTTTT | CASSVRGPNEKLFF | . | TRBV25-1 | TRBD1 | TRBJ1-4
TGTGCCAGCAGCGTAATTCCTGGCGGCAACACTGAAGCTTTCTTT | CASSVIPGGNTEAFF | . | TRBV9 | . | TRBJ1-1
TGTGCCACCAGCAGAGCAACAGGGGGTATCACAGATACGCAGTATTTT | CATSRATGGITDTQYF | . | TRBV15 | TRBD1 | TRBJ2-3
TGTGCCGGTAAGCCCGGGACAGGCTATGGCTACACCTTC | CAGKPGTGYGYTF | . | TRBV6-6 | TRBD1 | TRBJ1-2
TGTGCCAGCAGTTTCGGACTAGCGGGGGGTGATACGCAGTATTTT | CASSFGLAGGDTQYF | once | TRBV27 | TRBD2 | TRBJ2-3
TGTGCCAGCCAGGATGGGAGCTCCTATAATTCACCCCTCCACTTT | CASQDGSSYNSPLHF | . | TRBV19 | . | TRBJ1-6
TGTGCCAGCACCCCAGCAGGGGGCTACGAGCAGTACTTC | CASTPAGGYEQYF | . | TRBV27 | TRBD1 | TRBJ2-7
TGTGCCAGCAGCCCGGGGACCTCTTACGAGCAGTACTTC | CASSPGTSYEQYF | . | TRBV7-8 | . | TRBJ2-7
TGTGCCAGCCACAGGACAGGCGTTAATTCACCCCTCCACTTT | CASHRTGVNSPLHF | . | TRBV18 | TRBD1 | TRBJ1-6
TGTGCCAGCAGTCTCGACAGTTCGAACACCGGGGAGCTGTTTTTT | CASSLDSSNTGELFF | . | TRBV21-1 | . | TRBJ2-2
TGCGCCAGCAGCCAAGACACCGGGCATGCGAAGACCCTCCACTTT | CASSQDTGHAKTLHF | . | TRBV4-3 | . | TRBJ1-6
TGTGCCAGCAGCTTAGGGATAGCGGGGGTAGGCACAGATACGCAGTATTTT | CASSLGIAGVGTDTQYF | . | TRBV7-8 | TRBD2 | TRBJ2-3
TGTGCCAGCAGTAGTAGGGGAGTTGCTGGAAACACCATATATTTT | CASSSRGVAGNTIYF | few | TRBV3-1/TRBV3-2 | . | TRBJ1-3
TGTGCCAGCAGCCGTGGACAGGTCTACGAGCAGTACTTC | CASSRGQVYEQYF | . | TRBV14 | TRBD1 | TRBJ2-7
TGTGCCAGCAGTGAATACAGGGTTAATGAAAAACTGTTTTTT | CASSEYRVNEKLFF | . | TRBV6-1 | . | TRBJ1-4
TGTGCCAGCCGCGAACAGGGGGCCTACGAGCAGTACTTC | CASREQGAYEQYF | . | TRBV7-2 | TRBD1 | TRBJ2-7
TGCGCCAGCAGCCTCATGGGGAACACCGGGGAGCTGTTTTTT | CASSLMGNTGELFF | once | TRBV4-3 | . | TRBJ2-2
TGCGCCAGCAGCCTCGACTTAGGCTCGAAGGGACAGACCTACGAGCAGTACTTC | CASSLDLGSKGQTYEQYF | . | TRBV4-1 | TRBD1 | TRBJ2-7
TGTGCCAGCAGTTCCAGCCACCCCCTCGGAAACTATGGCTACACCTTC | CASSSSHPLGNYGYTF | . | TRBV28 | . | TRBJ1-2
TGTGCCAGCAAGTTTTCAGGGGGGGAATACTATGGCTACACCTTC | CASKFSGGEYYGYTF | . | TRBV28 | TRBD1 | TRBJ1-2
TGTGCCAGCAGTGCGGACCTCGGGGGCCAAAATGAAAAACTGTTTTTT | CASSADLGGQNEKLFF | . | TRBV6-1 | . | TRBJ1-4
TGTGCCAGCAGCCAGAACAGGGCCGATGAGCAGTTCTTC | CASSQNRADEQFF | . | TRBV7-2 | . | TRBJ2-1
TGTGCCAGCAGTGAAACAGGCACCCAAGAGACCCAGTACTTC | CASSETGTQETQYF | . | TRBV6-1 | . | TRBJ2-5
TGTGCCAGCACCTACTCCGGGACAAGCTCCTACAATGAGCAGTTCTTC | CASTYSGTSSYNEQFF | . | TRBV7-9 | . | TRBJ2-1
TGTGCCAGCAGCTTTTCAGGGGGTAGGTCACCCCTCCACTTT | CASSFSGGRSPLHF | . | TRBV5-6 | TRBD1 | TRBJ1-6
TGTGCCAGCAGTCTTTCACCAGCGGAGAGCTCCTATAATTCACCCCTCCACTTT | CASSLSPAESSYNSPLHF | . | TRBV6-2/TRBV6-3 | . | TRBJ1-6
TGTGCCAGTAGTATATTGTCGGGGAACACTGAAGCTTTCTTT | CASSILSGNTEAFF | . | TRBV19 | . | TRBJ1-1
TGTGCCAGCAGTTCCCCCACCGCGAAAGGAACCTACGAGCAGTACTTC | CASSSPTAKGTYEQYF | . | TRBV28 | . | TRBJ2-7
TGCGCCAGCAGATATCAAACAGGGTCCCCCACGAACACTGAAGCTTTCTTT | CASRYQTGSPTNTEAFF | . | TRBV5-1 | . | TRBJ1-1
TGTGCTAGTGGTTTGGAGTGGGGCTATGGCTACACCTTC | CASGLEWGYGYTF | . | TRBV12-5 | . | TRBJ1-2
TGTGCCAGCAGCGCAAGGACTAGCGGGGGGACCTCCTACGAGCAGTACTTC | CASSARTSGGTSYEQYF | . | TRBV7-9 | TRBD2 | TRBJ2-7
TGTGCCAGCAGTGAATTGGGGGCTGGAAACACCATATATTTT | CASSELGAGNTIYF | . | TRBV6-1 | . | TRBJ1-3
TGTGCCAGCAGTTACCGGGTTTCAGGGGGCGAGCAGTACTTC | CASSYRVSGGEQYF | . | TRBV6-2/TRBV6-3 | TRBD1 | TRBJ2-7
TGTGCCAGCAGTCTAGACAGCAATCAGCCCCAGCATTTT | CASSLDSNQPQHF | . | TRBV28 | . | TRBJ1-5
TGTGCCAGCTCCCCCGATCCACTTTATGGCTACACCTTC | CASSPDPLYGYTF | . | TRBV18 | . | TRBJ1-2
TGTGCCAGCAGCCGAAATCGGGGCGGGGAGCTGTTTTTT | CASSRNRGGELFF | . | TRBV5-8 | . | TRBJ2-2
TGTGCCAGCAGTTTATTTGGGCTGGGTGGAGGGGGAGAATCCATACGTAGCACAGATACGCAGTATTTT | CASSLFGLGGGGESIRSTDTQYF | . | TRBV28 | . | TRBJ2-3
TGTGCCAGCAGTGATTCGGGCTGGTATGGCTACACCTTC | CASSDSGWYGYTF | . | TRBV6-1 | . | TRBJ1-2
TGTGCCAGCAGCGTTGGACAGGTAGGCCCTTCCTACGAGCAGTACTTC | CASSVGQVGPSYEQYF | . | TRBV7-2 | TRBD1 | TRBJ2-7
TGTGCCAGCAGCTTAAGGTCAACGGCGGTGAATCAGCCCCAGCATTTT | CASSLRSTAVNQPQHF | . | TRBV7-2 | . | TRBJ1-5
TGCGCCAGCAGCCAAGATTGGCAGGGGATTCCCTTTAGCAATCAGCCCCAGCATTTT | CASSQDWQGIPFSNQPQHF | . | TRBV4-3 | . | TRBJ1-5